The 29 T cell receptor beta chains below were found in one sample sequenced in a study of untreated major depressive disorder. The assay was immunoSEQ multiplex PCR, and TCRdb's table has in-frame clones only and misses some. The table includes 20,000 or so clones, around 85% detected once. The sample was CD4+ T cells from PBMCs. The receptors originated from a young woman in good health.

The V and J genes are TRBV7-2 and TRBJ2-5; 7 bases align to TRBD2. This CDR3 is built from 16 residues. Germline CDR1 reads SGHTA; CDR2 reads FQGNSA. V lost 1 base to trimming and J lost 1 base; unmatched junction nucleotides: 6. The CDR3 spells CASSLELARSQETQYF. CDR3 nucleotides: TGTGCCAGCAGCTTAGAACTAGCGAGATCCCAAGAGACCCAGTACTTC.

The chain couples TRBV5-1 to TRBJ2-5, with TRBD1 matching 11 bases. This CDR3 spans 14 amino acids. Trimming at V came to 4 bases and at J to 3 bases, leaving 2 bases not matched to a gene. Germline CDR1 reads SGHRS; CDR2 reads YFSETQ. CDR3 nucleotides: TGCGCCAGCAGCATGGGACAGGGGGAAGAGACCCAGTACTTC. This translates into CASSMGQGEETQYF.

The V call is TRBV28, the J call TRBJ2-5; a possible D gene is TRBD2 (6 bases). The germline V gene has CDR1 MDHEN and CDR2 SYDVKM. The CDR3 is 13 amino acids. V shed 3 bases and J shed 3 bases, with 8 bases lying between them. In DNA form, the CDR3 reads TGTGCCAGCAGTTTGGGAGGAGAAGAGACCCAGTACTTC. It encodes CASSLGGEETQYF.

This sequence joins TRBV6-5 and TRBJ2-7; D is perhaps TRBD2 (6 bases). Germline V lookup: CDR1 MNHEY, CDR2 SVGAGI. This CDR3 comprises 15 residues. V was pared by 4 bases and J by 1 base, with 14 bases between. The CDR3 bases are TGTGCCAGCAGTTTTGATGGGACTGCTTCCTACGAGCAGTACTTC. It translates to CASSFDGTASYEQYF.

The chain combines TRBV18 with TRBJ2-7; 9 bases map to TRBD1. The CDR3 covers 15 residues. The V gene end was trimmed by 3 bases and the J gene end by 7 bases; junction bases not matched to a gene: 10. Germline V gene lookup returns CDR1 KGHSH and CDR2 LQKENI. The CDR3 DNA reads TGTGCCAGCTCACCGCCGGGACAGGGTACGGGGGAGCAGTACTTC. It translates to CASSPPGQGTGEQYF.

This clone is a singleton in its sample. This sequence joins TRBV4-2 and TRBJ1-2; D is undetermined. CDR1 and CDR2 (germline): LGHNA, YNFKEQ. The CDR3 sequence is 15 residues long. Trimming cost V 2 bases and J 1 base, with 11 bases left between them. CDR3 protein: CASSQSAGGNYGYTF. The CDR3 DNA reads TGTGCCAGCAGCCAAAGCGCAGGCGGTAACTATGGCTACACCTTC.

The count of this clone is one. CDR3 coding DNA: TGTGCCAGCACCCCCGGGAGCGGGATGCAGTTCTTC. It is translated as CASTPGSGMQFF. This chain connects TRBV6-5 to TRBJ2-1; 7 nucleotides line up with TRBD2. The CDR3 runs to 12 residues. The germline V gene has CDR1 MNHEY and CDR2 SVGAGI. V gave up 7 bases and J gave up 12 bases; unmatched junction bases: 9.

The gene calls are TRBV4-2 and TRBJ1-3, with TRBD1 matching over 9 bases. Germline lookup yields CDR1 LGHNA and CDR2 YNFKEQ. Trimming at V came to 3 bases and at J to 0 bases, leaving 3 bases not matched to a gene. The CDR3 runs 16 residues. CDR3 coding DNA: TGTGCCAGCAGCCAGGAACAGGGGGCCTCTGGAAACACCATATATTTT. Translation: CASSQEQGASGNTIYF.

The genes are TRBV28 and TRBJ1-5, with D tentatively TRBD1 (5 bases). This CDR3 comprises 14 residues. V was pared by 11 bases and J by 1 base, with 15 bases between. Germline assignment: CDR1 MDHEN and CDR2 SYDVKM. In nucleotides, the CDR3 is TGTGCCGCCAAGCTGGCAGGGAGCAATCAGCCCCAGCATTTT. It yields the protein CAAKLAGSNQPQHF. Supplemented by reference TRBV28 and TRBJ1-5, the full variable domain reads DVKVTQSSRYLVKRTGEKVFLECVQDMDHENMFWYRQDPGLGLRLIYFSYDVKMKEKGDIPEGYSVSREKKERFSLILESASTNQTSMYLCAAKLAGSNQPQHFGDGTRLSIL.

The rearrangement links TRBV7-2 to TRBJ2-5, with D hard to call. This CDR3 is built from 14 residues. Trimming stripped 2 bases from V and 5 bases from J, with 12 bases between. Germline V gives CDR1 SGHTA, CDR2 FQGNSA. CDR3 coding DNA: TGTGCCAGCAGCTTACGGGTATCTGGGGAGACCCAGTACTTC. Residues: CASSLRVSGETQYF. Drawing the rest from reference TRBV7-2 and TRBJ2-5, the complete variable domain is GAGVSQSPSNKVTEKGKDVELRCDPISGHTALYWYRQSLGQGLEFLIYFQGNSAPDKSGLPSDRFSAERTGGSVSTLTIQRTQQEDSAVYLCASSLRVSGETQYFGPGTRLLVL.

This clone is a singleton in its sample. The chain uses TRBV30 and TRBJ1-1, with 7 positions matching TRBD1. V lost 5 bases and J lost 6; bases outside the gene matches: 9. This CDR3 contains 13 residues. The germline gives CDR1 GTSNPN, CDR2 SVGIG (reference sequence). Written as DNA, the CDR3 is TGTGCCTGGTCCCAGACAGGGAAGGCTGAAGCTTTCTTT. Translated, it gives CAWSQTGKAEAFF.

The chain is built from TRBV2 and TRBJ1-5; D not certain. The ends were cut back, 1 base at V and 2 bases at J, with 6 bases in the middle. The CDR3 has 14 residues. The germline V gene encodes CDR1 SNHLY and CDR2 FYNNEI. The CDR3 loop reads CASSEDLGNQPQHF. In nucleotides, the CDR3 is TGTGCCAGCAGTGAAGACTTAGGCAATCAGCCCCAGCATTTT.

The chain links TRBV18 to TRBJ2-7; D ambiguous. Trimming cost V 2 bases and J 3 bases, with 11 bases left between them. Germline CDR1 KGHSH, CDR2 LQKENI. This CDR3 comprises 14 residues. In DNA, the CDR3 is TGTGCCAGCTCACCATCCAGCAACGGCTACGAGCAGTACTTC. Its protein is CASSPSSNGYEQYF.

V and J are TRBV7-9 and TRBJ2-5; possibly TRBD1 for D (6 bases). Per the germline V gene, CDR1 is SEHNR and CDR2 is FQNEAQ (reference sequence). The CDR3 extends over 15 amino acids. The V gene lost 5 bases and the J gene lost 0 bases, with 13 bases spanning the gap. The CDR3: CASSPTRDNQETQYF. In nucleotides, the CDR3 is TGTGCCAGCAGCCCCACCCGGGACAACCAAGAGACCCAGTACTTC.

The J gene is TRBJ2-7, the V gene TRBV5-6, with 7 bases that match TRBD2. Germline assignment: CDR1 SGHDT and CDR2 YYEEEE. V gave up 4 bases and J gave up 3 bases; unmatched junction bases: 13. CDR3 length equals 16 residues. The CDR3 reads CASSGPGGGTLYEQYF. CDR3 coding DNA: TGTGCCAGCAGCGGCCCGGGGGGAGGGACTCTCTACGAGCAGTACTTC.

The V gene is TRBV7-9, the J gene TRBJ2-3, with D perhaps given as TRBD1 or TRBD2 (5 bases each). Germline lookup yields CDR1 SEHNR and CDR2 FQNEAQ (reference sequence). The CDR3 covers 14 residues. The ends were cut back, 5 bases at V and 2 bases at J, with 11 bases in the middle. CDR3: CASSPRGYTDTQYF. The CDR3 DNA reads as TGTGCCAGCAGCCCCCGGGGCTACACAGATACGCAGTATTTT.

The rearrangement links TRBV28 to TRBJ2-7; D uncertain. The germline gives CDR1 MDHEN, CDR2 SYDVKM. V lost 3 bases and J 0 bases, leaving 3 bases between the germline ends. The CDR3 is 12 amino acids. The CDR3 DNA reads TGTGCCAGCAGTTTCAGCTCCTACGAGCAGTACTTC. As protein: CASSFSSYEQYF.

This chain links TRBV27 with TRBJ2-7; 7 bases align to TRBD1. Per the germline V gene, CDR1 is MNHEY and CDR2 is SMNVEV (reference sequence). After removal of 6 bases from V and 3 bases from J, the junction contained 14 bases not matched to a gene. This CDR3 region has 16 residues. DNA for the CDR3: TGTGCCAGCAGCGCCCATTCCGGGACAGCTGACTACGAGCAGTACTTC. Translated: CASSAHSGTADYEQYF.

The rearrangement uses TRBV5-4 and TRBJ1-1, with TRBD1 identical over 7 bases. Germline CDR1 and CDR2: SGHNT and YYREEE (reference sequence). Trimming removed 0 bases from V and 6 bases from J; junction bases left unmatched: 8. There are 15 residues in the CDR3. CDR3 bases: TGTGCCAGCAGCTTGGACGCGACAGGGAAGGCTGAAGCTTTCTTT. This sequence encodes CASSLDATGKAEAFF.

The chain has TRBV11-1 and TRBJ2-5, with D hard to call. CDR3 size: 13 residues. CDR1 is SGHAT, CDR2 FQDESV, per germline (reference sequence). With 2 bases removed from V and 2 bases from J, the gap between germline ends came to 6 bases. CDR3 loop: CASSLRRQETQYF. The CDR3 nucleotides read TGTGCCAGCAGCTTAAGACGGCAAGAGACCCAGTACTTC. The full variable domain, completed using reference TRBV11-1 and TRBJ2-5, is EAEVAQSPRYKITEKSQAVAFWCDPISGHATLYWYRQILGQGPELLVQFQDESVVDDSQLPKDRFSAERLKGVDSTLKIQPAELGDSAMYLCASSLRRQETQYFGPGTRLLVL.

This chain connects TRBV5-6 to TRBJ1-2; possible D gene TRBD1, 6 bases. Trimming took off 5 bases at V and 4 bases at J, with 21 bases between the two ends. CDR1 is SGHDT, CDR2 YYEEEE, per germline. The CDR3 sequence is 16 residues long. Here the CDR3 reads CASRGDQGFLTYGYTF. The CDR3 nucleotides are TGTGCCAGCAGGGGAGATCAGGGGTTTTTAACCTATGGCTACACCTTC.

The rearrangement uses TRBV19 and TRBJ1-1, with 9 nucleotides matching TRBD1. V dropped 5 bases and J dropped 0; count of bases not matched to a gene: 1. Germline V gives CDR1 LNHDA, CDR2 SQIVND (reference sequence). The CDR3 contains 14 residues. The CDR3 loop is CASSRTGVNTEAFF. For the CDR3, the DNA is TGTGCCAGTAGTCGGACAGGGGTGAACACTGAAGCTTTCTTT.

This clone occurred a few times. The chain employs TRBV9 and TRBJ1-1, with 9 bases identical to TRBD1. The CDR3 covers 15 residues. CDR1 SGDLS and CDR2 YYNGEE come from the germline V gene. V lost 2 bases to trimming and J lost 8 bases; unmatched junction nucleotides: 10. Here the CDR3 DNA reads TGTGCCAGCAGCGTCGCCGGGACAGGGCCGGAGGAAGCTTTCTTT. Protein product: CASSVAGTGPEEAFF.

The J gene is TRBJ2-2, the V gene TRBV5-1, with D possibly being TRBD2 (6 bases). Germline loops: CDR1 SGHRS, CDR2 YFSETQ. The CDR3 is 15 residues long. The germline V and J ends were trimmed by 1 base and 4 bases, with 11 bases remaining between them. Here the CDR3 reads CASSLTGEVTGELFF. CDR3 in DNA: TGCGCCAGCAGCTTGACGGGAGAGGTCACCGGGGAGCTGTTTTTT. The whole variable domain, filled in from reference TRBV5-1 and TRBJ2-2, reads KAGVTQTPRYLIKTRGQQVTLSCSPISGHRSVSWYQQTPGQGLQFLFEYFSETQRNKGNFPGRFSGRQFSNSRSEMNVSTLELGDSALYLCASSLTGEVTGELFFGEGSRLTVL.

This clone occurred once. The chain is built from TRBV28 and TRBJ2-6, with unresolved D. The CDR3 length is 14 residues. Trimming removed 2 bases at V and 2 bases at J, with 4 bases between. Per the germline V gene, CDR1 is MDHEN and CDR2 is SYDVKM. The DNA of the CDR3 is TGTGCCAGCAGTTTACTGACTGGGGCCAACGTCCTGACTTTC. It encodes CASSLLTGANVLTF.

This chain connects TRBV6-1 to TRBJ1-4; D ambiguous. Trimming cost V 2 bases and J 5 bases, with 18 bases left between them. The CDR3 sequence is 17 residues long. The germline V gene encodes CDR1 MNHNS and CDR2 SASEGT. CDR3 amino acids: CASSEYIAGSRNEKLFF. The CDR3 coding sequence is TGTGCCAGCAGTGAATATATAGCCGGGAGCAGAAATGAAAAACTGTTTTTT.

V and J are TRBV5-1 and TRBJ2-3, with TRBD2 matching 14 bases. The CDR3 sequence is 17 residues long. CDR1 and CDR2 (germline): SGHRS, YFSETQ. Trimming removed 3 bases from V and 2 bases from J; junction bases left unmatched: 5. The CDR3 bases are TGCGCCAGCAGCTCCCGGGGACTAGCGGGAGTCACAGATACGCAGTATTTT. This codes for CASSSRGLAGVTDTQYF.

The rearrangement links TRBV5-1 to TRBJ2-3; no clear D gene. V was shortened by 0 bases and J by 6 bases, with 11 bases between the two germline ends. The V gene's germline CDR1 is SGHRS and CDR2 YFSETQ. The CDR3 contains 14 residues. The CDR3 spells CASSLGFGVDTQYF. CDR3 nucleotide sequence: TGCGCCAGCAGCTTGGGGTTTGGAGTCGATACGCAGTATTTT.

The CDR3 here is CASRLAGVAPDTQYF. CDR3 coding DNA: TGTGCCAGCCGATTAGCGGGAGTGGCCCCAGATACGCAGTATTTT. The chain uses TRBV7-2 and TRBJ2-3; TRBD2 aligns across 9 bases. The trim removed 8 bases at V and 4 bases at J, leaving 10 bases unmatched. Germline assignment: CDR1 SGHTA and CDR2 FQGNSA. The CDR3 has 15 residues. Combining the CDR3 with reference TRBV7-2 and TRBJ2-3 gives the whole variable domain GAGVSQSPSNKVTEKGKDVELRCDPISGHTALYWYRQSLGQGLEFLIYFQGNSAPDKSGLPSDRFSAERTGGSVSTLTIQRTQQEDSAVYLCASRLAGVAPDTQYFGPGTRLTVL.